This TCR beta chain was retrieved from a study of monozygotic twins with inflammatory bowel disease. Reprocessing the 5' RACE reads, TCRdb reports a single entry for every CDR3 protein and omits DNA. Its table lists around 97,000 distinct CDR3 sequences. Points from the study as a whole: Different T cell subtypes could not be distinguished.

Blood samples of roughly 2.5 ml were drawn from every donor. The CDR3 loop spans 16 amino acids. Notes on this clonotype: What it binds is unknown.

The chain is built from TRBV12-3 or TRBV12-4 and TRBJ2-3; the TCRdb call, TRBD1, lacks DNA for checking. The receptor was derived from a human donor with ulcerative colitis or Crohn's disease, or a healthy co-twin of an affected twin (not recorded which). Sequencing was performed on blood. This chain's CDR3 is CASSLGAGGGTDTQYF.